The present T cell receptor beta chain was sequenced within a study of identical twins. Study-level results: Fewer insertions were carried by abundant cord blood beta clonotypes, but none was seen in memory repertoires. Twin-shared out-of-frame alpha sequences showed excess low generation probability.

One entry per CDR3 protein results from TCRdb running MiXCR on the 5' RACE reads. This sample has a few hundred thousand distinct CDR3 sequences, with roughly an eighth found just once. This clonotype came up a few times. Its cognate antigen is unknown. Only healthy Caucasians were enrolled as donors. V was shortened by 2 bases and J by 0 bases, with 14 bases between the two germline ends. Looked up from germline, CDR1 is GTSNPN and CDR2 is SVGIG (reference sequence). The CDR3 covers 16 residues. The sample was also reused in another study, on yellow fever vaccine responses in identical twins. That report adds: Vaccine T cell responses of twins reportedly seemed partly convergent and partly personalized.

The V call is TRBV30, the J call TRBJ2-1; no clear D. The sequence was collected from a woman between 18 and 29 years old in good health. Material for sequencing was CD4+ T cells sorted from blood. For the CDR3, the DNA is TGTGCCTGGAGTAATGAGGCCATTAGCTCCTACAATGAGCAGTTCTTC. Amino acid sequence: CAWSNEAISSYNEQFF.